This T cell receptor (beta chain) was documented in a study of T-cell reconstitution after alpha-beta-depleted transplantation in children. Unique molecular identifiers featured in how the TCRbeta library was prepared. TCRdb reprocessed the PCR reads with MiXCR, giving one entry per CDR3 protein. The sample has a few hundred thousand distinct CDR3 sequences, 6.6% seen once. The table lists this clonotype with many counts. What it recognizes is unknown. V was pared by 5 bases and J by 5 bases, with 16 bases between. CDR3 size: 14 residues. CDR1 is MDHEN and CDR2 is SYDVKM in the germline V gene. Study-level findings and limits: After transplant, at about two months, alpha-beta T cells were reportedly derived from several hundred expanded graft clones.

This TCR came from a boy under 10 years old with acute lymphoblastic leukemia, due to receive a stem cell transplant. The chain joins TRBV28 to TRBJ2-7; no clear D. This specimen consisted of PBMCs, obtained before TCRalphabeta/CD19-depleted stem cell transplant. The CDR3 loop is CASSLSGPLNEQYF. CDR3 DNA: TGTGCCAGCAGTCTGTCCGGGCCCCTCAACGAGCAGTACTTC.